These T cell receptor beta chains were read from a single sample in a study of cytomegalovirus exposure and HLA in healthy donors. Profiled with immunoSEQ multiplex PCR; TCRdb holds only in-frame clones, not every one. The table records about 190,000 clones, more than 75% of them present only once. Input material: PBMCs. The receptors shown here come from a woman younger than 30 in good health and CMV-seronegative. Both conserved end residues are part of each CDR3. A D gene is named only where the DNA matches it firmly. Clone size is shown for a subset of rows, as once, few, many or a class of expanded clone.

D: NA; size: NA; J: TRBJ1-1; V: TRBV4-1; CDR3: CASSQEGASGTEAFF; DNA: TGCGCCAGCAGCCAAGAGGGGGCTTCGGGCACTGAAGCTTTCTTT
D: NA; size: NA; J: TRBJ1-3; V: TRBV30; CDR3: CAWSVIIPGNTIYF; DNA: TGTGCCTGGAGTGTAATAATCCCTGGAAACACCATATATTTT
D: NA; size: NA; J: TRBJ2-3; V: TRBV18; CDR3: CASSPTGTHSTDTQYF; DNA: TGTGCCAGCTCACCAACAGGGACCCATAGCACAGATACGCAGTATTTT
D: NA; size: few; J: TRBJ1-2; V: TRBV19; CDR3: CASSGIFRVDGYTF; DNA: TGTGCCAGTAGTGGGATCTTCAGGGTGGATGGCTACACCTTC
D: TRBD1; size: NA; J: TRBJ1-2; V: TRBV7-9; CDR3: CASSQGQRNTF; DNA: TGTGCCAGCAGCCAGGGACAGAGGAACACCTTC
D: NA; size: NA; J: TRBJ2-5; V: TRBV6-5; CDR3: CASSSGTGSEQYF; DNA: TGTGCCAGCAGTTCTGGGACTGGGAGTGAGCAGTACTTC
D: TRBD1; size: NA; J: TRBJ1-1; V: TRBV29-1; CDR3: CSVGGQGGVTAFF; DNA: TGCAGCGTTGGGGGACAGGGAGGGGTTACGGCTTTCTTT
D: TRBD2; size: NA; J: TRBJ2-1; V: TRBV27; CDR3: CARRRLAGFRYNEQFF; DNA: TGTGCCAGACGTCGACTAGCGGGATTCAGGTACAATGAGCAGTTCTTC
D: TRBD2; size: NA; J: TRBJ2-2; V: TRBV12-5; CDR3: CASGSGLAAAANTGELFF; DNA: TGTGCTAGTGGTTCCGGACTAGCGGCTGCTGCGAACACCGGGGAGCTGTTTTTT
D: TRBD2; size: NA; J: TRBJ2-2; V: TRBV6-4; CDR3: CASSEEGGHTGELFF; DNA: TGTGCCAGCAGTGAAGAGGGAGGGCACACCGGGGAGCTGTTTTTT
D: NA; size: NA; J: TRBJ2-1; V: TRBV27; CDR3: CASSLAEVDEQFF; DNA: TGTGCCAGCAGTTTAGCCGAGGTTGATGAGCAGTTCTTC
D: NA; size: few; J: TRBJ2-3; V: TRBV20-1; CDR3: CSARYSDTQYF; DNA: TGCAGTGCTAGATACTCAGATACGCAGTATTTT
D: NA; size: NA; J: TRBJ1-5; V: TRBV7-9; CDR3: CASSSRGNQPQHF; DNA: TGTGCCAGCAGCTCAAGGGGGAATCAGCCCCAGCATTTT
D: TRBD1; size: NA; J: TRBJ2-7; V: TRBV11-2; CDR3: CASSFGRGSYEQYF; DNA: TGTGCCAGCAGCTTCGGCAGGGGGTCCTACGAGCAGTACTTC
D: NA; size: NA; J: TRBJ1-3; V: TRBV27; CDR3: CASSLIGAGNTIYF; DNA: TGTGCCAGCAGTTTAATCGGAGCTGGAAACACCATATATTTT
D: TRBD1; size: NA; J: TRBJ2-7; V: TRBV5-7; CDR3: CASSLVAGTGPLGQYF; DNA: TGTGCCAGCAGCTTGGTGGCCGGGACAGGTCCCCTCGGGCAGTACTTC